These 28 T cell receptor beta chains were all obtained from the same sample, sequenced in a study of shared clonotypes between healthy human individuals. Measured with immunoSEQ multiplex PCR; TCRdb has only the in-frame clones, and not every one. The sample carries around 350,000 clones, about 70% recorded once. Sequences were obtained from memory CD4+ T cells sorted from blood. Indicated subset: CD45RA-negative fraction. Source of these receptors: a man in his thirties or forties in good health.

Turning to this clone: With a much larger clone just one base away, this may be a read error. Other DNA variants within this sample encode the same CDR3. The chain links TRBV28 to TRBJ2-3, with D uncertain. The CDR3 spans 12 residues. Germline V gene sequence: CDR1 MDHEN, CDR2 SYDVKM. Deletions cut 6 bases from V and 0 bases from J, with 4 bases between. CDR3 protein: CASSLSTDTQYF. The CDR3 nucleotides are TGTGCCAGCAGCCTGAGCACAGATACGCAGTATTTT.

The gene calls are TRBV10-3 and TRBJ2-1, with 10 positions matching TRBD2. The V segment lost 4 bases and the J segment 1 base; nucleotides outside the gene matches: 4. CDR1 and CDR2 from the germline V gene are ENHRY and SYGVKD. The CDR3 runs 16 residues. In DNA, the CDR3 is TGTGCCATCAGTGGAGCGGGAGGGCTTTCCTACAATGAGCAGTTCTTC. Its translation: CAISGAGGLSYNEQFF.

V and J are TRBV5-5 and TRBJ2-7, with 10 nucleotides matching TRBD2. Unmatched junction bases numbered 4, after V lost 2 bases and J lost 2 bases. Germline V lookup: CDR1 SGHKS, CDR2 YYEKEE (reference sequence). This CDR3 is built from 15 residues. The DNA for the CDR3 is TGTGCCAGCAGCTTTGTAGCGGGAGGACCCTACGAGCAGTACTTC. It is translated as CASSFVAGGPYEQYF.

The CDR3 nucleotides are TGTGCCAGCAGCTTTTGGACTAGCCGAAGCTACGAGCAGTACTTC. Its protein is CASSFWTSRSYEQYF. The gene calls are TRBV5-6 and TRBJ2-7; TRBD2 agrees at 8 bases. The germline V gene has CDR1 SGHDT and CDR2 YYEEEE. The CDR3 length is 15 residues. The trim removed 2 bases at V and 3 bases at J, leaving 7 bases unmatched.

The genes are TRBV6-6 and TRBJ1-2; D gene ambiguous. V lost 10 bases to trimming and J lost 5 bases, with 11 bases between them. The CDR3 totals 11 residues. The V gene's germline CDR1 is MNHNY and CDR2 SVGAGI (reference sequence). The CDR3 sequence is CAITFGYGYTF. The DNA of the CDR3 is TGTGCCATAACCTTTGGGTATGGCTACACCTTC.

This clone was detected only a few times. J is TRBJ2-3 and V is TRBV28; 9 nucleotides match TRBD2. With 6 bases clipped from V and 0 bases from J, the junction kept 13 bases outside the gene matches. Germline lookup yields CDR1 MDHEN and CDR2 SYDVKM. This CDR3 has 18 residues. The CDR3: CASSLRLDSGGSTDTQYF. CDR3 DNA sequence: TGTGCCAGCAGCCTTCGCTTGGATAGCGGGGGTAGCACAGATACGCAGTATTTT. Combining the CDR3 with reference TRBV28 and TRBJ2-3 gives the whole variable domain DVKVTQSSRYLVKRTGEKVFLECVQDMDHENMFWYRQDPGLGLRLIYFSYDVKMKEKGDIPEGYSVSREKKERFSLILESASTNQTSMYLCASSLRLDSGGSTDTQYFGPGTRLTVL.

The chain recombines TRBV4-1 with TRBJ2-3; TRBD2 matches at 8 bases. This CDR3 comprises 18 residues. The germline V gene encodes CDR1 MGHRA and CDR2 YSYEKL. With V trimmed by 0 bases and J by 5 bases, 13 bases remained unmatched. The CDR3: CASSQDSGNSGSQDTQYF. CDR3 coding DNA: TGCGCCAGCAGCCAAGATTCGGGGAACAGCGGGAGCCAAGATACGCAGTATTTT.

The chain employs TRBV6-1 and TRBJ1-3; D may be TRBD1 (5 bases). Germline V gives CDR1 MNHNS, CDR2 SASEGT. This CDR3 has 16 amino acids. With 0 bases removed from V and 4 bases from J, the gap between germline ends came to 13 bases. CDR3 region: CASSEARRGAGNTIYF. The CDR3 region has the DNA TGTGCCAGCAGTGAAGCGCGGCGAGGGGCGGGAAACACCATATATTTT.

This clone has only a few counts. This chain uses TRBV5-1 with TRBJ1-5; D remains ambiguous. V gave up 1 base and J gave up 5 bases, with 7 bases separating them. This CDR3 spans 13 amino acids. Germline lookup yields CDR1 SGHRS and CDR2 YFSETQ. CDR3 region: CASSLNEYQPQHF. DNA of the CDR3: TGCGCCAGCAGCTTGAACGAATATCAGCCCCAGCATTTT.

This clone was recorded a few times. Here the CDR3 DNA reads TGTGCCAGCAGTTTAGGAGCCCTAAGGGTCACTGAAGCTTTCTTT. This sequence encodes CASSLGALRVTEAFF. The chain has TRBV28 and TRBJ1-1; D ambiguous. Germline V gene sequence: CDR1 MDHEN, CDR2 SYDVKM. CDR3 length equals 15 residues. Deletions cut 2 bases from V and 4 bases from J, with 14 bases between.

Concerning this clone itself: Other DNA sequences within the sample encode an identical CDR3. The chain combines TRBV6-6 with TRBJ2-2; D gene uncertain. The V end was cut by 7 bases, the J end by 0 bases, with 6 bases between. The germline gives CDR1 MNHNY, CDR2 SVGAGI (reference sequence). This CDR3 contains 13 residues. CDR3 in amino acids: CASKSSNTGELFF. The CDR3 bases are TGTGCCAGCAAGAGTTCGAACACCGGGGAGCTGTTTTTT.

This chain's CDR3 is CSPRLGTDTQYF. CDR3 coding DNA: TGCAGCCCGCGGCTGGGCACAGATACGCAGTATTTT. The rearrangement links TRBV29-1 to TRBJ2-3, with unresolved D. This CDR3 region has 12 residues. Germline CDR1 reads SQVTM; CDR2 reads ANQGSEA. The V end was cut by 8 bases, the J end by 1 base, with 10 bases between.

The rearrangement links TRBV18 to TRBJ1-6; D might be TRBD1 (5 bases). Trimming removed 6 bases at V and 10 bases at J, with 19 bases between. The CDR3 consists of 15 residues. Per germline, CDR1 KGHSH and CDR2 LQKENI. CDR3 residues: CASSPGGGTSSPLHF. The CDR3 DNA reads TGTGCCAGCTCTCCTGGGGGGGGAACGAGCTCACCCCTCCACTTT. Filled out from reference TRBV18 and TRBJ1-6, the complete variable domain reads NAGVMQNPRHLVRRRGQEARLRCSPMKGHSHVYWYRQLPEEGLKFMVYLQKENIIDESGMPKERFSAEFPKEGPSILRIQQVVRGDSAAYFCASSPGGGTSSPLHFGNGTRLTVT.

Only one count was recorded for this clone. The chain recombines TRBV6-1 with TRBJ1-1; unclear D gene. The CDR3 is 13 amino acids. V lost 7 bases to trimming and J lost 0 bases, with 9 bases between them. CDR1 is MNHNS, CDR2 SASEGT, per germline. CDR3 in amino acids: CASTIKMNTEAFF. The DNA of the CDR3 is TGTGCCAGCACGATAAAGATGAACACTGAAGCTTTCTTT.

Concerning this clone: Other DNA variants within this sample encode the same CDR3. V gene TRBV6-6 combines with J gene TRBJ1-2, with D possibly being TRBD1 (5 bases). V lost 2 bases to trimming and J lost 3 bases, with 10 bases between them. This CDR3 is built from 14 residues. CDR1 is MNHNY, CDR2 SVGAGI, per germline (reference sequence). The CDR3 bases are TGTGCCAGCAGTTACAGCTTAGGGGACTATGGCTACACCTTC. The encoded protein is CASSYSLGDYGYTF.

Here the CDR3 reads CASSLAGLAGADEQFF. CDR3 nucleotide sequence: TGTGCCAGCAGCTTAGCGGGTCTAGCGGGAGCGGATGAGCAGTTCTTC. V usage is TRBV7-9 and J usage is TRBJ2-1, with 10 bases lining up with TRBD2. The germline V gene has CDR1 SEHNR and CDR2 FQNEAQ (reference sequence). The trim removed 0 bases at V and 8 bases at J, leaving 7 bases unmatched. The CDR3 contains 16 residues.

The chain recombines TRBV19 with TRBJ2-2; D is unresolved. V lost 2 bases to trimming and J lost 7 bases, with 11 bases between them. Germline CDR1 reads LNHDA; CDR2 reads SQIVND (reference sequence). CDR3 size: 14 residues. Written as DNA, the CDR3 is TGTGCCAGTAGTATATCCCGACGGCACGGGGAGCTGTTTTTT. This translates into CASSISRRHGELFF.

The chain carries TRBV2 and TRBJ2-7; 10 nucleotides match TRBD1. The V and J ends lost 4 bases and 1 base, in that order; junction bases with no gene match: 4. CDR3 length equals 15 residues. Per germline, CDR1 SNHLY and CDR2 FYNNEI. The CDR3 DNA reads TGTGCCAGCAGTGTAAGGGGACAGGGGTCCTACGAGCAGTACTTC. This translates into CASSVRGQGSYEQYF.

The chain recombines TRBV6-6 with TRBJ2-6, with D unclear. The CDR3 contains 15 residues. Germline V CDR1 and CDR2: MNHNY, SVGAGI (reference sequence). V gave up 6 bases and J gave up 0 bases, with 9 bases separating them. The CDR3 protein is CASSPLRSGANVLTF. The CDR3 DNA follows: TGTGCCAGCAGCCCGTTGCGCTCTGGGGCCAACGTCCTGACTTTC.

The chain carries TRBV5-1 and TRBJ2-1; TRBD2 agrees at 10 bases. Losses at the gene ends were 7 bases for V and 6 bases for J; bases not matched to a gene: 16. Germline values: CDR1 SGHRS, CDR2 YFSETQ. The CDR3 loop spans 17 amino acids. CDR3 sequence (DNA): TGCGCCAGCGGGGGGCACGGAGCGGGAGGGCCGTCCAATGAGCAGTTCTTC. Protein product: CASGGHGAGGPSNEQFF.

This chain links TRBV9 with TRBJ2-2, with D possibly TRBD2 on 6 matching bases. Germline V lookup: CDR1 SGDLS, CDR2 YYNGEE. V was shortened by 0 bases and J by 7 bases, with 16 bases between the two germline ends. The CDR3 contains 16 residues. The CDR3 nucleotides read TGTGCCAGCAGCGTAGACTTGCACCCGGAGGGCGGGGAGCTGTTTTTT. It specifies CASSVDLHPEGGELFF.

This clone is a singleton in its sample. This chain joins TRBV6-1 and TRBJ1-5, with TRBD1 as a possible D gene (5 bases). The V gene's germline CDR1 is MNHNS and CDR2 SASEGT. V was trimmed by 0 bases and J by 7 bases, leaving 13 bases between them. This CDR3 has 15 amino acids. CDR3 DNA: TGTGCCAGCAGTGAAGCCCTCGGCAGGGAACAGCCCCAGCATTTT. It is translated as CASSEALGREQPQHF.

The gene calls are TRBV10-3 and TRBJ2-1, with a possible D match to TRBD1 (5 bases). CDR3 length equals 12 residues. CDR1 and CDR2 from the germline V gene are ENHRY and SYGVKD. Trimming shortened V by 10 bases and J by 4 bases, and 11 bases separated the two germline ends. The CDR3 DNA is TGTGCCACAGGCCGACAGTACAATGAGCAGTTCTTC. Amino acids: CATGRQYNEQFF.

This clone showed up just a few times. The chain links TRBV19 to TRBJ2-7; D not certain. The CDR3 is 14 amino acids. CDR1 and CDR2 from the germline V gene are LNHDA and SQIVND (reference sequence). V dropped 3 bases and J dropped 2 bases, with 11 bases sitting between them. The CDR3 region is CASSIAGTTYEQYF. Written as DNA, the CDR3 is TGTGCCAGTAGTATTGCAGGAACTACCTACGAGCAGTACTTC.

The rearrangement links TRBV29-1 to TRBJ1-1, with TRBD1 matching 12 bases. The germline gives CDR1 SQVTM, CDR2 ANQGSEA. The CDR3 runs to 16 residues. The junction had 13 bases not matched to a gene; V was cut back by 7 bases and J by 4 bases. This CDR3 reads CSAAGTGGLLGTEAFF. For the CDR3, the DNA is TGCAGCGCAGCCGGGACAGGGGGCTTGTTAGGCACTGAAGCTTTCTTT.

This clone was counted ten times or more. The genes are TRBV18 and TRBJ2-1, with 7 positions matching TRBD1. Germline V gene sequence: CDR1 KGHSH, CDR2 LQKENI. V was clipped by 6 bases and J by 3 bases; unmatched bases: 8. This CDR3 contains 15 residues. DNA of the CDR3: TGTGCCAGCTCCCCGACAGGGAGATTCTACAATGAGCAGTTCTTC. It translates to CASSPTGRFYNEQFF.

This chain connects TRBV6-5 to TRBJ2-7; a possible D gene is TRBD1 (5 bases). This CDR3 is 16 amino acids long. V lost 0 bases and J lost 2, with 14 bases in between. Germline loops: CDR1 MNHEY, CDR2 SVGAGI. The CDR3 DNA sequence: TGTGCCAGCAGTTACTCTCAGGGTACCTTTCCCTACGAGCAGTACTTC. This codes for CASSYSQGTFPYEQYF.

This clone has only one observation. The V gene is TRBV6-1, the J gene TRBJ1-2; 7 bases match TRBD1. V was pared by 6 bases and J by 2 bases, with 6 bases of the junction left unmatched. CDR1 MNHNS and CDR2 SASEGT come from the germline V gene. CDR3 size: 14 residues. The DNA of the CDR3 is TGTGCCAGCAGGACCCAGACAGGGAACTATGGCTACACCTTC. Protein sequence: CASRTQTGNYGYTF.